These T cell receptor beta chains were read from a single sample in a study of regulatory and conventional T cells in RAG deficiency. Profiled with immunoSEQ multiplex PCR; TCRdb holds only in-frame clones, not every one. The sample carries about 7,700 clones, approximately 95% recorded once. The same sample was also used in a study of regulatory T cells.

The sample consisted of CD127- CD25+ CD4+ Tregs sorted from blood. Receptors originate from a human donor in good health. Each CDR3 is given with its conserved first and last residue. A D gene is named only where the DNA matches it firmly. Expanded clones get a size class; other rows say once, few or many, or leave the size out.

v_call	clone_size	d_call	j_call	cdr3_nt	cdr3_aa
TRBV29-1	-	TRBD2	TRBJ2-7	TGCAGCGTTGGCGGACTAGCGGCCCAGGGGCAGTACTTC	CSVGGLAAQGQYF
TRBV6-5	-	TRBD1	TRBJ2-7	TGTGCCAGCAGACGGACAGGGTCCCCCTACGAGCAGTACTTC	CASRRTGSPYEQYF
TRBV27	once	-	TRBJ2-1	TGTGCCAGCAGAGAATCCCAGGGGAGCTCCTACAATGAGCAGTTCTTC	CASRESQGSSYNEQFF
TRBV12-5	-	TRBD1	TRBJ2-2	TGTGCTAGTGGTTCAGGGGGCTATAGCGGGGAGCTGTTTTTT	CASGSGGYSGELFF
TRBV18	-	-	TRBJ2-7	TGTGCCAGCTCATCACTCGGACAGCCTTTGGACGAGCAGTACTTC	CASSSLGQPLDEQYF
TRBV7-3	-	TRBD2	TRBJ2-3	TGTGCCAGCAGCCCACACGCTAGCGGAAACACAGATACGCAGTATTTT	CASSPHASGNTDTQYF
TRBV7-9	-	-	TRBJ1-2	TGTGCCAGCAGTCCGTCGAACCGACGGGGGAGGGAGGACACCTTC	CASSPSNRRGREDTF
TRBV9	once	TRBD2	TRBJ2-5	TGTGCCAGCAGCGTAGGCCTAGCGGGAGGGCCGGGCGGGGGCGAGACCCAGTACTTC	CASSVGLAGGPGGGETQYF
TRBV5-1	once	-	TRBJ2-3	TGCGCCAGCAGCCCCCGGGATGGCACACGGGATACGCAGTATTTT	CASSPRDGTRDTQYF
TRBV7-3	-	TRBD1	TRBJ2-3	TGTGCCAGCAGCTTAACGGGGACAGGGCGCACAGATACGCAGTATTTT	CASSLTGTGRTDTQYF
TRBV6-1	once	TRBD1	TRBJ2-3	TGTGCCAGCAGCGCACAGGGGCCCGATACGCAGTATTTT	CASSAQGPDTQYF
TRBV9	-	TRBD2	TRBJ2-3	TGTGCCAGCAGCCACCCTCGACTAGCGGGTATCACAGATACGCAGTATTTT	CASSHPRLAGITDTQYF
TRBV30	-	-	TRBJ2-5	TGTGCCTGGAGGAGCTGGACACTCCGCGAAGAGACCCAGTACTTC	CAWRSWTLREETQYF
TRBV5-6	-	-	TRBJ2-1	TGTGCCAGCAGCCACAGGGTCTGGGTTTTCTACAATGAGCAGTTCTTC	CASSHRVWVFYNEQFF
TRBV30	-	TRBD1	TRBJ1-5	TGTGCCTGGAGGAAAGGACAGGGGGCTCCACAGCCCCAGCATTTT	CAWRKGQGAPQPQHF
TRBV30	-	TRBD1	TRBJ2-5	TGTGCCTGGAGTGTAAAGGGGACAGGGGGAGAGACCCAGTACTTC	CAWSVKGTGGETQYF
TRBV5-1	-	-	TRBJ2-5	TGCGCCAGCAGCTTACCCTGGACATCCGAGGAAGAGACCCAGTACTTC	CASSLPWTSEEETQYF
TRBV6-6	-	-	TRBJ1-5	TGTGCCAGCAGCCGACAGGGCAATCAGCCCCAGCATTTT	CASSRQGNQPQHF
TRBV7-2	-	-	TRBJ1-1	TGTGCCAGCAGCCCCCATGGGGGGACTGAAGCTTTCTTT	CASSPHGGTEAFF
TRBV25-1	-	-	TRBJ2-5	TGTGCCAGCAGTGAACTAGACCAAGAGACCCAGTACTTC	CASSELDQETQYF
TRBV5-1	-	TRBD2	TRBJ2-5	TGCGCCAGCAGCTTGGGCGCTAGCGGGGGGCAAGAGACCCAGTACTTC	CASSLGASGGQETQYF
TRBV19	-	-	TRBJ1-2	TGTGCCAGTAGACAGCAAGCCTATGGCTACACCTTC	CASRQQAYGYTF
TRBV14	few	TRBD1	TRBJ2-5	TGTGCCAGCAGCCACCCAGGACAGGGGAGATTGGAGACCCAGTACTTC	CASSHPGQGRLETQYF
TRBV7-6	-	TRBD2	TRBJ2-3	TGTGCCAGCAGCTTAAGGCGGGGGGTTTCTAGCACAGATACGCAGTATTTT	CASSLRRGVSSTDTQYF
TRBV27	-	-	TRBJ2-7	TGTGCCAGCAGTTTACATTCCCTCCAGGGGTGGGAGCAGTACTTC	CASSLHSLQGWEQYF
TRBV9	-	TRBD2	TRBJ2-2	TGTGCCAGCAGCGGATTAGCGGGAAGATCCGGGGAGCTGTTTTTT	CASSGLAGRSGELFF
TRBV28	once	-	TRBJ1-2	TGTGCCAGCAGTTTAGGCGGCAGATTCGGCTATGGCTACACCTTC	CASSLGGRFGYGYTF
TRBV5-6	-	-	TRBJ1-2	TGTGCCAGCAGCACAAGACGGGTTGGGTATGGCTACACCTTC	CASSTRRVGYGYTF
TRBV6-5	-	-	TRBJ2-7	TGTGCCAGCAGTTACGTTTTGGGGGCTCGGAACGAGCAGTACTTC	CASSYVLGARNEQYF
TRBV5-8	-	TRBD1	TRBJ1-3	TGTGCCAGCAGCGGCGGGACAGGGCAAACCTTATATTTT	CASSGGTGQTLYF
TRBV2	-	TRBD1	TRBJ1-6	TGTGCCAGCAAAGCATGGGGACAGTATAATTCCCCCCTCCACTTT	CASKAWGQYNSPLHF
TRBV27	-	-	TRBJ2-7	TGTGCCAGCAGTCCCTTCGGGTTGCAGGGAAGGGCCTACGAGCAGTACTTC	CASSPFGLQGRAYEQYF
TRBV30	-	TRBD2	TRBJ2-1	TGTGCCTGGAAAAAGGTTGGCGGGAGGTCTTACAATGAGCAGTTCTTC	CAWKKVGGRSYNEQFF
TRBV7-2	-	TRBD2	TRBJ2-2	TGTGCCAGCAGCTTTACTGGGACTACCTACACCGGGGAGCTGTTTTTT	CASSFTGTTYTGELFF
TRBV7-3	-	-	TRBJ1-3	TGTGCCAGCAGCCCCCAGTCTGGAAACACCATATATTTT	CASSPQSGNTIYF
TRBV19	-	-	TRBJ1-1	TGTGCCAGTAGTATTCAGGGGAACACTGAAGCTTTCTTT	CASSIQGNTEAFF
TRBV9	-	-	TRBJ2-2	TGTGCCAGCAGCGTAGGATCCACACCAGGGGCCACCGGGGAGCTGTTTTTT	CASSVGSTPGATGELFF
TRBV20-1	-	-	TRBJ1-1	TGCAGTGCTATCGGGGTCACTGAAGCTTTCTTT	CSAIGVTEAFF
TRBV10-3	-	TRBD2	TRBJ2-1	TGTGCCATCAGTGCCCGACTAGCGGGATACAATGAGCAGTTCTTC	CAISARLAGYNEQFF
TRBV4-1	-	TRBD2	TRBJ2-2	TGCGCCAGCAGCCAATCGGGGGGGGCCAAAACCGGGGAGCTGTTTTTT	CASSQSGGAKTGELFF
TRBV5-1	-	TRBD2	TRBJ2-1	TGCGCCAGCAGCTTCGGCGGGGGGTATTACAATGAGCAGTTCTTC	CASSFGGGYYNEQFF
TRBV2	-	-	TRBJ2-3	TGTGCCAGCAGAGCGACTGGAACGGATACGCAGTATTTT	CASRATGTDTQYF
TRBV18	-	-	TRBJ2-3	TGTGCCAGCTCTCCGGGGGATACGCAGTATTTT	CASSPGDTQYF
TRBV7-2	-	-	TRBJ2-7	TGTGCCAGCAGCTTAGGGATAACAGGGACCGAGCAGTACTTC	CASSLGITGTEQYF
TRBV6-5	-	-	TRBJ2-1	TGTGCCAGCAGCCCCCACTCTCTCCTATACAATGAGCAGTTCTTC	CASSPHSLLYNEQFF
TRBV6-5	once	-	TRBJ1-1	TGTGCCAGCAGTCGACTATTAGAGAACACTGAAGCTTTCTTT	CASSRLLENTEAFF
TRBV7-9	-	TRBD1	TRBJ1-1	TGTGCCAGCAGTTACGGACAGGGGAGGTCCACTGAAGCTTTCTTT	CASSYGQGRSTEAFF
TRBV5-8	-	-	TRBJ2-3	TGTGCCAGCAGCTTGGGGTTACTGTCCAACTTGGGCACAGATACGCAGTATTTT	CASSLGLLSNLGTDTQYF
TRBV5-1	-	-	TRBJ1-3	TGCGCCAGCAGCCCAGGAACGACAGGAGGAAACACCATATATTTT	CASSPGTTGGNTIYF
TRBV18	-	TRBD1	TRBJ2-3	TGTGCCAGCTCACCCGGGACAGGAGCGGCGCAGTATTTT	CASSPGTGAAQYF
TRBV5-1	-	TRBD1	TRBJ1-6	TGCGCCAGCAGTTTTAATCCAGGGGGCTCCTATAATTCACCCCTCCACTTT	CASSFNPGGSYNSPLHF
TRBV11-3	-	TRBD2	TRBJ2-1	TGTGCCAGCAGCTCCCGCGGGGGGAACGATGAGCAGTTCTTC	CASSSRGGNDEQFF
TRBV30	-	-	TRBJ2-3	TGTGCCTGGAGTGTAGGCGGGTATAGCACAGATACGCAGTATTTT	CAWSVGGYSTDTQYF